This T cell receptor (beta chain) came from a study of cytomegalovirus exposure and HLA in healthy donors. With regard to this clone: Its antigen is unidentified.

General study findings and limits: Later analysis indicated greater clonal expansion among HLA-associated TCR beta chains than among equally common other chains. Further analysis was carried out later, and it showed several of the most significant clusters appearing linked to common viral pathogens. Presence/absence analyses rested on an assumption that sequencing depth was roughly uniform across donors.

The PCR ran on 60 Vbeta and 13 Jbeta primers. Measured with immunoSEQ multiplex PCR; TCRdb has only the in-frame clones, and not every one. The sample lists more than 140,000 clones; 64% were seen once. The germline V and J ends were trimmed by 1 base and 1 base, with 13 bases remaining between them. Germline V gene sequence: CDR1 SGHNT, CDR2 YENEEA. CDR3 length equals 16 residues. The clonotype originates from a woman aged 30 to 39 in good health and CMV-seropositive. Specimen: PBMCs. This chain uses TRBV11-3 with TRBJ1-1; no firm D call. CDR3 coding DNA: TGTGCCAGCAGCTTAGCTTCCCCCGGAGGGAACACTGAAGCTTTCTTT. This codes for CASSLASPGGNTEAFF. The full variable domain, completed using reference TRBV11-3 and TRBJ1-1, is EAGVVQSPRYKIIEKKQPVAFWCNPISGHNTLYWYLQNLGQGPELLIRYENEEAVDDSQLPKDRFSAERLKGVDSTLKIQPAELGDSAVYLCASSLASPGGNTEAFFGQGTRLTVV.